This T cell receptor beta chain comes out of a study of CD8+ T cells in alopecia areata. Study observations and caveats: It was lesional scalp, especially alopecia totalis/universalis, that showed higher clonality than normal scalp.

Extraction of RNA preceded its reverse transcription into cDNA, which served as the sequencing template. Here immunoSEQ multiplex PCR was the method, and the copy in TCRdb shows in-frame clones only, minus some. The sample holds approximately 98,000 clones, 50% to 60% seen once. Of note for this clone: The antigen is not known.

This receptor was obtained from a human donor with alopecia areata. The sequencing input was NKG2D-low CD8+ T cells sorted from blood.

In nucleotides, the CDR3 is TGTGCCAGCTCACCGGGACAGGGAAACATCGAGCAGTACTTC. This translates into CASSPGQGNIEQYF. The V gene is TRBV18, the J gene TRBJ2-7; 9 nucleotides align to TRBD1. CDR1 KGHSH and CDR2 LQKENI come from the germline V gene. V lost 3 bases to trimming and J lost 6 bases; unmatched junction nucleotides: 6. The CDR3 consists of 14 residues. Full variable domain (outside the CDR3, taken from reference TRBV18 and TRBJ2-7): NAGVMQNPRHLVRRRGQEARLRCSPMKGHSHVYWYRQLPEEGLKFMVYLQKENIIDESGMPKERFSAEFPKEGPSILRIQQVVRGDSAAYFCASSPGQGNIEQYFGPGTRLTVT.